This T cell receptor beta chain derives from a study of cytomegalovirus exposure and HLA in healthy donors. Study-level results: A few chains linked to CMV were shown in vitro to be specific for CMV antigens. Analyzed later, association rates of TCRs varied across HLA loci, with DRB1 most and HLA-C fewest. Presence/absence comparisons presumed near-even sequencing depth among donors.

Notes on this clone: What it binds is not known.

Vbeta (60) and Jbeta (13) primers were used in the PCR. The data were produced by immunoSEQ multiplex PCR, yet TCRdb's version contains in-frame clones alone and is incomplete. The sample includes approximately 50,000 clones, around three quarters of them seen just once. Sampled while nominally healthy, donors likely had unrecorded immune exposures. The TCR comes from a young man in good health and CMV-seropositive. Sequenced: PBMCs.

The CDR3 sequence: CASSPPPEGTEAFF. As DNA, the CDR3 is TGTGCCAGCTCACCACCCCCGGAGGGCACTGAAGCTTTCTTT. This rearrangement joins TRBV18 to TRBJ1-1; D is undetermined. Trimming took 0 bases from V and 4 from J, leaving 9 bases between them. This CDR3 contains 14 residues. In germline, CDR1 is KGHSH, CDR2 LQKENI.